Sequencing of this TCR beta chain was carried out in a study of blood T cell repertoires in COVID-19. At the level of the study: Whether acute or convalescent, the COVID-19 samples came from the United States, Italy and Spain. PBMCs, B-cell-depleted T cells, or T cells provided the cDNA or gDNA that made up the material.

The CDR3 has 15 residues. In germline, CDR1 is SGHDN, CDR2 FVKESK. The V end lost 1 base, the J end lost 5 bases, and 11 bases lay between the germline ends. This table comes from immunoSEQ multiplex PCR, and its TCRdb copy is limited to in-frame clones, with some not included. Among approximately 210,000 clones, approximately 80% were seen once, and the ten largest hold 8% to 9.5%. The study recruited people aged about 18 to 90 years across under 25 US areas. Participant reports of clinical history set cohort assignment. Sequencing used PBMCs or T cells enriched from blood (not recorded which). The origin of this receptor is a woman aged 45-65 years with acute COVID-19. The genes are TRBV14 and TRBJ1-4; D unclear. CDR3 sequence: CASSQVVRGNEKLFF. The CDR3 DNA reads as TGTGCCAGCAGCCAAGTAGTAAGAGGAAATGAAAAACTGTTTTTT. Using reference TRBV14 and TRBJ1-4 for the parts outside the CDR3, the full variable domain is EAGVTQFPSHSVIEKGQTVTLRCDPISGHDNLYWYRRVMGKEIKFLLHFVKESKQDESGMPNNRFLAERTGGTYSTLKVQPAELEDSGVYFCASSQVVRGNEKLFFGSGTQLSVL.